The 7 T cell receptor beta chains presented below share a single source sample, sequenced in a study of PD-1 blockade in classical Hodgkin lymphoma. Profiled with immunoSEQ multiplex PCR; TCRdb holds only in-frame clones, not every one. The sample holds about 22,000 clones, around 74% seen once. Time point in this sample: cycle 4 day 1 (C4D1), after 5 to 7 weeks of nivolumab. No patient escaped relapse after autologous stem cell transplantation, and brentuximab vedotin exposure varied. Magnetic negative selection served to purify CD4+ T cells out of PBMCs that had been thawed. The source was CD4+ T cells from blood, collected before the fourth cycle of nivolumab. The source is a human donor with classical Hodgkin lymphoma.

This clone was counted a single time. DNA for the CDR3: TGTGCCAGCAGCGGAGGCGGGGGGACTCGCAACTACGAGCAGTACTTC. Its translation: CASSGGGGTRNYEQYF. The genes are TRBV11-2 and TRBJ2-7, with 8 bases aligning to TRBD2. CDR1 and CDR2 (germline): SGHAT, FQNNGV. The CDR3 contains 16 residues. V was pared by 5 bases and J by 3 bases, with 12 bases of the junction left unmatched.

The CDR3 loop is CASSYEGEQETQYF. The CDR3 DNA sequence: TGTGCCAGCAGTTATGAGGGGGAACAAGAGACCCAGTACTTC. V and J are TRBV6-5 and TRBJ2-5; possibly TRBD1 for D (6 bases). V lost 3 bases and J lost 2, with 10 bases in between. From germline, CDR1 is MNHEY and CDR2 SVGAGI. This CDR3 has 14 amino acids.

The V and J genes are TRBV7-3 and TRBJ1-2; perhaps TRBD1 as D (5 bases). The V and J ends lost 5 bases and 1 base respectively, with 11 bases between them. Germline values: CDR1 SGHTA, CDR2 FQGTGA. CDR3 length: 14 residues. This chain's CDR3 is CASSPGTDNYGYTF. CDR3 sequence (DNA): TGTGCCAGCAGCCCGGGGACGGATAACTATGGCTACACCTTC.

The chain joins TRBV5-1 to TRBJ2-1; 11 positions agree with TRBD2. CDR3 size: 16 residues. Germline V gene data show CDR1 as SGHRS and CDR2 as YFSETQ. J lost 5 bases, V lost 2 bases, and 6 bases had no gene match. The CDR3 spells CASSLLAGEGNNEQFF. The CDR3 nucleotides read TGCGCCAGCAGCTTACTAGCGGGGGAGGGTAACAATGAGCAGTTCTTC.

This clone was picked up one time. CDR3 in DNA: TGTGCCAGCAGCGTAGTGGGGCGGGGCACAGATACGCAGTATTTT. Residues: CASSVVGRGTDTQYF. This chain connects TRBV9 to TRBJ2-3, with D perhaps given as TRBD1 or TRBD2 (5 bases each). The CDR3 sequence is 15 residues long. Trimming cost V 0 bases and J 1 base, with 9 bases left between them. CDR1 and CDR2 (germline): SGDLS, YYNGEE.

The V call is TRBV11-2, the J call TRBJ2-3; 10 bases are a match to TRBD2. Unmatched junction bases numbered 1, after V lost 1 base and J lost 3 bases. The CDR3 consists of 15 residues. Germline-derived CDR1 and CDR2 are SGHAT and FQNNGV. The CDR3 here is CASSLALAGTDTQYF. The CDR3 region has the DNA TGTGCCAGCAGCTTAGCACTAGCGGGGACAGATACGCAGTATTTT.

A few counts support this clone. This rearrangement joins TRBV10-1 to TRBJ2-7; 11 bases align to TRBD1. CDR1 WNHNN and CDR2 SYGVQD come from the germline V gene (reference sequence). The CDR3 loop spans 17 amino acids. After removal of 3 bases from V and 6 bases from J, the junction contained 13 bases not matched to a gene. In nucleotides, the CDR3 is TGCGCCAGCAGTGAACCCCCCGGGACAGGGGGTTCAGGCGAGCAGTACTTC. Translating it yields CASSEPPGTGGSGEQYF.